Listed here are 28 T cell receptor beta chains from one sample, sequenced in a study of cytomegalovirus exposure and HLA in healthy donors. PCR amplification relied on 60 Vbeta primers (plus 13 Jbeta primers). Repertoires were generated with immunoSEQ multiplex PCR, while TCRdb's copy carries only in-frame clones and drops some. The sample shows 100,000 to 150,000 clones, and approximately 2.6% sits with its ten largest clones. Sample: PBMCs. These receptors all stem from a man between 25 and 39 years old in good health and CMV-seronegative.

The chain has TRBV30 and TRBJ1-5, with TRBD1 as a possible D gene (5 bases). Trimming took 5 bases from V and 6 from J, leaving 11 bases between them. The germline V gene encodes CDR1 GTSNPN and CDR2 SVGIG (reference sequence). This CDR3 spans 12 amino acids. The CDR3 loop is CAWDGQGQPQHF. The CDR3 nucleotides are TGTGCCTGGGATGGTCAGGGTCAGCCCCAGCATTTT.

The CDR3 spells CASSLRVEAPLHF. The DNA for the CDR3 is TGTGCCAGCTCTCTACGGGTCGAAGCACCCCTCCACTTT. The gene calls are TRBV6-1 and TRBJ1-6; D remains ambiguous. Germline lookup yields CDR1 MNHNS and CDR2 SASEGT. Deletions cut 8 bases from V and 11 bases from J, with 16 bases between. The CDR3 is made up of 13 amino acids.

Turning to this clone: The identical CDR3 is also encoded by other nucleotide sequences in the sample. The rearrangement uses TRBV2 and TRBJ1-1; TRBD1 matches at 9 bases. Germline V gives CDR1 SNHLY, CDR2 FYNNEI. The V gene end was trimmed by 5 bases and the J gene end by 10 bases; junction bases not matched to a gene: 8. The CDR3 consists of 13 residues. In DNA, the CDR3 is TGTGCCAGCAGTTATACCGGGACAGGGAGAGCTTTCTTT. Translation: CASSYTGTGRAFF.

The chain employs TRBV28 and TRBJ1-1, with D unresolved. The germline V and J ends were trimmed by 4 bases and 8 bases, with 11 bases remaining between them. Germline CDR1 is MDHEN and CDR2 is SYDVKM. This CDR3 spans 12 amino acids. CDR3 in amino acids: CASSSDSREAFF. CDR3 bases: TGTGCCAGCAGTTCGGACTCTAGGGAAGCTTTCTTT. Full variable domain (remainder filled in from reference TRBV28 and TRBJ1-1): DVKVTQSSRYLVKRTGEKVFLECVQDMDHENMFWYRQDPGLGLRLIYFSYDVKMKEKGDIPEGYSVSREKKERFSLILESASTNQTSMYLCASSSDSREAFFGQGTRLTVV.

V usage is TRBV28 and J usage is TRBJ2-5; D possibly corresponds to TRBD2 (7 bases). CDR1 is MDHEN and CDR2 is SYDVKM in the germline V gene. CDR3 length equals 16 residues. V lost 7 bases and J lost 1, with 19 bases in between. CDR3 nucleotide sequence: TGTGCCAGCACCTTCCTCGGGGGGCAGTTCCAAGAGACCCAGTACTTC. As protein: CASTFLGGQFQETQYF.

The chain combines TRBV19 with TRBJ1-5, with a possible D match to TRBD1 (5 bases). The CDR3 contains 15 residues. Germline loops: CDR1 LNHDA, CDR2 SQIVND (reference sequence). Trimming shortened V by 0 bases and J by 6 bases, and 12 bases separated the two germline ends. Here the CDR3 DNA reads TGTGCCAGTAGTATAGACAGGGAACTTCTTCAGCCCCAGCATTTT. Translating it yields CASSIDRELLQPQHF.

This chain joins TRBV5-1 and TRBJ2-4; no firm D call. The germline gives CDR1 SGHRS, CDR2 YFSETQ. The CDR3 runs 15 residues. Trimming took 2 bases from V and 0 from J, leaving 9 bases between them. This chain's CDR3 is CASSFSRGAKNIQYF. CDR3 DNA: TGCGCCAGCAGCTTTAGCCGAGGAGCCAAAAACATTCAGTACTTC.

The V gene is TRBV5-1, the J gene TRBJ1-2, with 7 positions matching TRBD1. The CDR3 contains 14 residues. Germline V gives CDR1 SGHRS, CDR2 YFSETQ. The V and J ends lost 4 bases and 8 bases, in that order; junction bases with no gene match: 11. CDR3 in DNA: TGCGCCAGCAGCACAACGACAGGGTGGGAAGGCTACACCTTC. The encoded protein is CASSTTTGWEGYTF. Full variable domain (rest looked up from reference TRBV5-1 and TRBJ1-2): KAGVTQTPRYLIKTRGQQVTLSCSPISGHRSVSWYQQTPGQGLQFLFEYFSETQRNKGNFPGRFSGRQFSNSRSEMNVSTLELGDSALYLCASSTTTGWEGYTFGSGTRLTVV.

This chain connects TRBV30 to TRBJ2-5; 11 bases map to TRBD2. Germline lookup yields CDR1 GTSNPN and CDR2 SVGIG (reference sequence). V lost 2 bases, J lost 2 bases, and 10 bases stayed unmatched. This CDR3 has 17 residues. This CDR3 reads CAWSKGLAELHQETQYF. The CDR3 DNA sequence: TGTGCCTGGAGTAAGGGACTAGCGGAACTCCATCAAGAGACCCAGTACTTC.

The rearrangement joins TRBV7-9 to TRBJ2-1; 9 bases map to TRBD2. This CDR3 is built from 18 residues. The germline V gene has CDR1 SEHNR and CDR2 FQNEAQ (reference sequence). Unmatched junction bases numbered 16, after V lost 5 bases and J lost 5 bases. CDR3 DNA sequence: TGTGCCAGCAGCGCTCGATTTACGACTAGCGGAATTAACAATGAGCAGTTCTTC. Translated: CASSARFTTSGINNEQFF.

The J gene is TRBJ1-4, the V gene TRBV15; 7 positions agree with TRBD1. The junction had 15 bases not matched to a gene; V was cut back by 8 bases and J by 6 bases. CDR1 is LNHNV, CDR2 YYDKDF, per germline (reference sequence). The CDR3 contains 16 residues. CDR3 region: CATSFVLRGTDEKLFF. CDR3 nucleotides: TGTGCCACCTCATTCGTCCTCCGGGGGACAGATGAAAAACTGTTTTTT.

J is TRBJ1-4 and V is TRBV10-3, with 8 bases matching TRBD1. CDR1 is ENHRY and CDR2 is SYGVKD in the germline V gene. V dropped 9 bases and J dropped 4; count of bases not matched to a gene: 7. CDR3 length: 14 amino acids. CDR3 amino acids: CAIGQGGSNEKLFF. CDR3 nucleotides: TGTGCCATTGGACAGGGAGGGAGTAATGAAAAACTGTTTTTT.

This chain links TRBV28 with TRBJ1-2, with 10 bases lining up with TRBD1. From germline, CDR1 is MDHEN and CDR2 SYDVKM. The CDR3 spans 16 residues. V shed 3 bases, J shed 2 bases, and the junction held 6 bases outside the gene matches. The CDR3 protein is CASSFAKGQGNYGYTF. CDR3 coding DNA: TGTGCCAGCAGTTTTGCCAAGGGACAGGGGAACTATGGCTACACCTTC.

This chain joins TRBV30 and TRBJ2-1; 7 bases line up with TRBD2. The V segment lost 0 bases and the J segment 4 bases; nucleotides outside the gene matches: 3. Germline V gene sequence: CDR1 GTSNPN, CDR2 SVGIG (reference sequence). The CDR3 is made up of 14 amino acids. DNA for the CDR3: TGTGCCTGGAGTGTGGGTAGCGGGTACAATGAGCAGTTCTTC. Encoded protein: CAWSVGSGYNEQFF.

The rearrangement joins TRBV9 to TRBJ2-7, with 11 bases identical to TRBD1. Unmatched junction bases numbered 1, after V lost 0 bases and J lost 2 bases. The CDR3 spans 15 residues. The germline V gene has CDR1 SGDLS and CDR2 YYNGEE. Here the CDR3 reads CASSVGGQGAYEQYF. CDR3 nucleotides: TGTGCCAGCAGCGTAGGGGGACAGGGGGCCTACGAGCAGTACTTC.

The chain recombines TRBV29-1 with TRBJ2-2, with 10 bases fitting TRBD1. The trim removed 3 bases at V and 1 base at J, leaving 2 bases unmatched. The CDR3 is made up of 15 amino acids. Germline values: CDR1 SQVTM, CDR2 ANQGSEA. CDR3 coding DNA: TGCAGCGTTGAGGGGACAGGGGAGAACACCGGGGAGCTGTTTTTT. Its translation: CSVEGTGENTGELFF.

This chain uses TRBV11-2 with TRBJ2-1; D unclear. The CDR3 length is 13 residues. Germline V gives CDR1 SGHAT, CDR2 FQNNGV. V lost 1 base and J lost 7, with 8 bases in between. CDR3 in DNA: TGTGCCAGCAGCTTAGTCTACTCGAATGAGCAGTTCTTC. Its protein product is CASSLVYSNEQFF.

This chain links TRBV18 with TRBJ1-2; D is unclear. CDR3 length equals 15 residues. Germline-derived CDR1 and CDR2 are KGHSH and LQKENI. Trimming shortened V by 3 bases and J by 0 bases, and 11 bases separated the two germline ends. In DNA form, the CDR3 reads TGTGCCAGCTCACCTGAACGCGCCCCTAACTATGGCTACACCTTC. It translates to CASSPERAPNYGYTF.

CDR3 in DNA: TGTGCCAGCAGTCGTCTTAAAGCGGAGACCCAGTACTTC. Encoded protein: CASSRLKAETQYF. The chain carries TRBV6-1 and TRBJ2-5, with unresolved D. CDR3 size: 13 residues. Germline V gives CDR1 MNHNS, CDR2 SASEGT. The ends were cut back, 5 bases at V and 5 bases at J, with 12 bases in the middle.

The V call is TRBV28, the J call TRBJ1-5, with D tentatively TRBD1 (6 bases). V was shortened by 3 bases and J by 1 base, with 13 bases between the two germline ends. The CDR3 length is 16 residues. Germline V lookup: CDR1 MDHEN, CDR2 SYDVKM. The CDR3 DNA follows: TGTGCCAGCAGTTTCGGACAGCCCAACAGCAATCAGCCCCAGCATTTT. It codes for CASSFGQPNSNQPQHF.

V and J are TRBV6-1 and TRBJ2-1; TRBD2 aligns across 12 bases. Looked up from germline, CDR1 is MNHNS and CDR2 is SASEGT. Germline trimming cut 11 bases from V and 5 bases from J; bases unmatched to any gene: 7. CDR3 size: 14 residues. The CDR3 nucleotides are TGTGCCGGGGGAGGACTAGCGGGGAACAATGAGCAGTTCTTC. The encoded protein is CAGGGLAGNNEQFF.

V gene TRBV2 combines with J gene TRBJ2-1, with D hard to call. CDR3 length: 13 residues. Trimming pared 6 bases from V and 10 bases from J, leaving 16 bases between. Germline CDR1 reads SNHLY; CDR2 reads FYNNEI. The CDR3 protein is CASSSNTATEQFF. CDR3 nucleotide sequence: TGTGCCAGCAGCTCTAATACTGCCACGGAGCAGTTCTTC. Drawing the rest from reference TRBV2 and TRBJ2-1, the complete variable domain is EPEVTQTPSHQVTQMGQEVILRCVPISNHLYFYWYRQILGQKVEFLVSFYNNEISEKSEIFDDQFSVERPDGSNFTLKIRSTKLEDSAMYFCASSSNTATEQFFGPGTRLTVL.

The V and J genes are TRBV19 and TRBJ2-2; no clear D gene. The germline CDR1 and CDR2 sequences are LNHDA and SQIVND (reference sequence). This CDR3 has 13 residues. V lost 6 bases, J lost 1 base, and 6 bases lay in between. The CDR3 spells CASSPRNTGELFF. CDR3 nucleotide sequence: TGTGCCAGTAGCCCCAGGAACACCGGGGAGCTGTTTTTT.

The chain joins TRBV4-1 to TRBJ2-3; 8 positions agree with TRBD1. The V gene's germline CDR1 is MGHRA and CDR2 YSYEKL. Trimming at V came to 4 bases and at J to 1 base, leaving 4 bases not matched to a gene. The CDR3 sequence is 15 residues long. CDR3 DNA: TGCGCCAGCAGCCGGCAGACAGGGGGCACAGATACGCAGTATTTT. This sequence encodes CASSRQTGGTDTQYF.

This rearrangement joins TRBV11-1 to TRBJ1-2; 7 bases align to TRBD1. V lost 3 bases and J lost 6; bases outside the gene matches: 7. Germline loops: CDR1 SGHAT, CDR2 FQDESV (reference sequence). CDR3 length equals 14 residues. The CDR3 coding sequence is TGTGCCAGCAGCTTGAACAGGGGAGGTCATGGCTACACCTTC. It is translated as CASSLNRGGHGYTF.

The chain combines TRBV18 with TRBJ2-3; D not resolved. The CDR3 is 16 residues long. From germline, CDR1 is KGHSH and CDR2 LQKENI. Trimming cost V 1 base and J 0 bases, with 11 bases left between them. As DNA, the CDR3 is TGTGCCAGCTCACCACAGAAGTTAGCTAGCACAGATACGCAGTATTTT. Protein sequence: CASSPQKLASTDTQYF. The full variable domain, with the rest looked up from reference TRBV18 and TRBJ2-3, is NAGVMQNPRHLVRRRGQEARLRCSPMKGHSHVYWYRQLPEEGLKFMVYLQKENIIDESGMPKERFSAEFPKEGPSILRIQQVVRGDSAAYFCASSPQKLASTDTQYFGPGTRLTVL.

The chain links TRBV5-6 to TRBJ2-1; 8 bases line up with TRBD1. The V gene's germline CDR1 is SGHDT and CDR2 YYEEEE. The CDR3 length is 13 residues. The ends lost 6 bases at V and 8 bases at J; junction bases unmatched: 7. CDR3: CASTTPGGHEQFF. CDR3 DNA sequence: TGTGCCAGCACTACCCCAGGGGGCCATGAGCAGTTCTTC.

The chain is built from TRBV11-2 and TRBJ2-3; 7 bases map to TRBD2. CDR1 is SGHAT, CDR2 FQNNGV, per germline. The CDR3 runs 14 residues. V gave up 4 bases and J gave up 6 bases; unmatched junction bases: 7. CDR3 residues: CASSSSGEGDTQYF. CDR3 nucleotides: TGTGCCAGCAGCTCTAGCGGTGAGGGGGATACGCAGTATTTT. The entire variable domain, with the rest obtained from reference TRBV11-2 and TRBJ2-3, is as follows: EAGVAQSPRYKIIEKRQSVAFWCNPISGHATLYWYQQILGQGPKLLIQFQNNGVVDDSQLPKDRFSAERLKGVDSTLKIQPAKLEDSAVYLCASSSSGEGDTQYFGPGTRLTVL.